This record looks at one TCR beta chain sequence and its context. The antigen remains undetermined. The sample belongs to a study of beta chain features in type 1 diabetes. Every bit of the isolated RNA underwent reverse transcription, so sequencing read expressed TCRB transcripts. Produced via immunoSEQ multiplex PCR; TCRdb's table is partial and in-frame only. This sample has about 240,000 clones, with roughly 14% found just once. Researchers reported sorting CD4+ naive, central memory, regulatory and stem cell-like memory cells via CD45RO/CCR7/CD25/CD127/CD95/CD27. General study findings and limits: Among all four CD4+ subsets, Type 1 diabetes patients had TCRB CDR3s that were moderately but significantly shorter. Junctions at VDJ sites from type 1 diabetes patients had fewer insertions and more deletions.

The sequenced material came from naive CD4+ T cells from blood. The sequence derives from a man aged 30-40 years with type 1 diabetes.

The CDR3 sequence is CASRQTGSGAQYF. For the CDR3, the DNA is TGTGCCAGCAGACAAACAGGGTCCGGTGCGCAGTATTTT. This chain joins TRBV11-1 and TRBJ2-3; TRBD1 is a possible D gene (6 bases). The germline gives CDR1 SGHAT, CDR2 FQDESV (reference sequence). CDR3 length equals 13 residues. Trimming cost V 6 bases and J 10 bases, with 17 bases left between them. The full variable domain, with the rest looked up from reference TRBV11-1 and TRBJ2-3, is EAEVAQSPRYKITEKSQAVAFWCDPISGHATLYWYRQILGQGPELLVQFQDESVVDDSQLPKDRFSAERLKGVDSTLKIQPAELGDSAMYLCASRQTGSGAQYFGPGTRLTVL.